This TCR beta chain came from a study of long-term antiretroviral therapy in people with HIV. On the study more broadly: The 2015 immediate-ART recommendation was preceded by the earliest samples by about a decade.

Findings and limits, study-wide: Comparison with controls showed narrower CDR3 length ranges in HIV repertoires.

This clone showed up just a few times. What it binds is not known. Losses at the gene ends were 4 bases for V and 8 bases for J; bases not matched to a gene: 11. CDR1 is SGDLS and CDR2 is YYNGEE in the germline V gene. CDR3 length: 15 residues. From each donor, at least one pre-ART PBMC sample and at least two post-ART PBMC samples were obtained. Run at survey level, the immunoSEQ assay was version v3.0. Assay used: immunoSEQ multiplex PCR; TCRdb lists only in-frame clones, some missing. The repertoire has around 37,000 clones, 85% of them found once; the top ten carry about 4.4%. The source of this sequence is a man between 18 and 35 years old with HIV. This material consisted of unsorted PBMCs, taken approximately 3.3 years after starting antiretroviral therapy. The V call is TRBV9, the J call TRBJ2-2, with 7 bases matching TRBD1. The chain's CDR3 is CASSLTGAALGELFF. The CDR3, as DNA: TGTGCCAGCAGCCTCACAGGGGCGGCGTTGGGGGAGCTGTTTTTT.